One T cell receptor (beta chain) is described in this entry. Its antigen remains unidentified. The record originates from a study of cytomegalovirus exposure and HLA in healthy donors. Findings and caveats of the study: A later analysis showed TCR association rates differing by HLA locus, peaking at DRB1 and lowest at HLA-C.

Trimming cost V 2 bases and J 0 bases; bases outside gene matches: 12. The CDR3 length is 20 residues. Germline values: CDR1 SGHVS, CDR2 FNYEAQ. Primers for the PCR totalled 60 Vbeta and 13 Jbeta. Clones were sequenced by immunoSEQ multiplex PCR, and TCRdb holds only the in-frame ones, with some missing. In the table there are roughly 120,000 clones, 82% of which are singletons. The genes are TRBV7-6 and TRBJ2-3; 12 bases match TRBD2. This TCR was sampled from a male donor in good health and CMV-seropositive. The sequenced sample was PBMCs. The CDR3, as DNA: TGTGCCAGCAGCTTATTCCCGGGACTAGCGGGCGGGGGGAGCACAGATACGCAGTATTTT. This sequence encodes CASSLFPGLAGGGSTDTQYF.